This T cell receptor beta chain was documented in a study of blood T cell repertoires in COVID-19. About the research overall: T cells, B-cell-depleted T cells, or PBMCs supplied cDNA or gDNA.

Per the study methods: Reference gene primer amplification gave estimated nucleated cell counts. TCRdb's table, derived via immunoSEQ multiplex PCR, lists solely in-frame clones and lacks some. From that table come the V and J calls and clone size; the DNA was used to work out D and trimming. The sample has under 100,000 clones; 81% are singletons. V was cut by 2 bases and J by 2 bases, with 10 bases left in between. Germline V gives CDR1 SNHLY, CDR2 FYNNEI. This CDR3 has 15 amino acids. Source material: peripheral blood. This TCR was recovered from a man older than 75 with active or convalescent COVID-19. The chain recombines TRBV2 with TRBJ2-1; TRBD1 is a possible D gene (6 bases). The DNA of the CDR3 is TGTGCCAGCAGTGAAAGGGGGAACGCCTACAATGAGCAGTTCTTC. It encodes CASSERGNAYNEQFF.